The 3 T cell receptor beta chains in this list originate from one sample, sequenced in a study of graft-versus-host responses after intestinal transplantation. Repertoires were generated with immunoSEQ multiplex PCR, while TCRdb's copy carries only in-frame clones and drops some. The data contain more than 65,000 clones, 85% to 90% of them singletons. Antigens for these TCRs are unknown. The input for sequencing was unstimulated CD4+ T cells sorted from spleen or lymph node cells, taken before intestinal transplant. All receptors derive from a human donor who received an intestinal transplant.

The chain uses TRBV4-1 and TRBJ2-7, with a tentative D call TRBD1 (6 bases). The V end lost 4 bases, the J end lost 1 base, and 8 bases lay between the germline ends. The CDR3 contains 13 residues. CDR1 MGHRA and CDR2 YSYEKL come from the germline V gene. CDR3 amino acids: CASSLGQSYEQYF. The CDR3, as DNA: TGCGCCAGCAGCCTAGGACAGTCCTACGAGCAGTACTTC.

The V and J genes are TRBV6-1 and TRBJ2-3; no reliable D call. CDR3 length: 14 residues. Trimming stripped 4 bases from V and 0 bases from J, with 8 bases between. Germline CDR1 is MNHNS and CDR2 is SASEGT. CDR3 sequence: CASSAFLSTDTQYF. CDR3 coding DNA: TGTGCCAGCAGTGCCTTTTTGAGCACAGATACGCAGTATTTT.

The gene calls are TRBV5-5 and TRBJ2-2, with D possibly TRBD1 on 5 matching bases. The germline V gene encodes CDR1 SGHKS and CDR2 YYEKEE (reference sequence). CDR3 length: 14 residues. Trimming shortened V by 4 bases and J by 1 base, and 8 bases separated the two germline ends. CDR3 loop: CASSRTRNTGELFF. The CDR3 DNA is TGTGCCAGCAGCCGGACAAGGAACACCGGGGAGCTGTTTTTT.